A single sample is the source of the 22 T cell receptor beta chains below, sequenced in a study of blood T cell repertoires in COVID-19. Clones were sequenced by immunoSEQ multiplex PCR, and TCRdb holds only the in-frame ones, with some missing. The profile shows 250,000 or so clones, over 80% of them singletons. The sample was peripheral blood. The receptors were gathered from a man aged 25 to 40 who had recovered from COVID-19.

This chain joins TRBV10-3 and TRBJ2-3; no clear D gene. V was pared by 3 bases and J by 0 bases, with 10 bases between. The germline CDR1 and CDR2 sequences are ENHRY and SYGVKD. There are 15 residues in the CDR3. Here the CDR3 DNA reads TGTGCCATCAGTGAACGCGTGACTAGCACAGATACGCAGTATTTT. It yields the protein CAISERVTSTDTQYF.

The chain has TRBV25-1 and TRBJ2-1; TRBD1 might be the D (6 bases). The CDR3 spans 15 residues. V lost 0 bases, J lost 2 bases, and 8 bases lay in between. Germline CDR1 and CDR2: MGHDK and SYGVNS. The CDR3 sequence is CASSEYEGAYNEQFF. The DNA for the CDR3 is TGTGCCAGCAGTGAATACGAGGGGGCCTACAATGAGCAGTTCTTC.

In DNA form, the CDR3 reads TGTGCCAGCAGCTTGGGTCGCGTGGACACCGGGGAGCTGTTTTTT. It codes for CASSLGRVDTGELFF. The chain couples TRBV5-6 to TRBJ2-2; no clear D. The CDR3 totals 15 residues. Germline assignment: CDR1 SGHDT and CDR2 YYEEEE. Trimming took 0 bases from V and 3 from J, leaving 9 bases between them.

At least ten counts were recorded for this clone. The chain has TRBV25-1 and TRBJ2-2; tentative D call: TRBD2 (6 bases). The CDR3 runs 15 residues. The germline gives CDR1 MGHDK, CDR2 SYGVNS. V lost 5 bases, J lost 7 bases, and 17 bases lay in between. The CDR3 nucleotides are TGTGCCAGCAGTCCCGACCCCCGGGGGATCGGGGAGCTGTTTTTT. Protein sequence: CASSPDPRGIGELFF.

The CDR3 protein is CATRRVGDYEQYF. CDR3 bases: TGTGCCACCCGGCGTGTCGGGGACTACGAGCAGTACTTC. V usage is TRBV2 and J usage is TRBJ2-7, with D perhaps matching TRBD2 (5 bases). The CDR3 contains 13 residues. The V gene lost 10 bases and the J gene lost 3 bases, with 16 bases spanning the gap. Germline CDR1 and CDR2: SNHLY and FYNNEI.

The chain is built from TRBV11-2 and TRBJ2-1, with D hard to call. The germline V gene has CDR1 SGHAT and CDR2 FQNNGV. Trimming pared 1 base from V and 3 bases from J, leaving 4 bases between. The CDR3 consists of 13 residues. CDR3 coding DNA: TGTGCCAGCAGCTTAGGTCGCTACAATGAGCAGTTCTTC. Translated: CASSLGRYNEQFF.

The CDR3 sequence: CASSLGGRHTDTQYF. In nucleotides, the CDR3 is TGTGCCAGCAGCCTCGGGGGGCGGCACACAGATACGCAGTATTTT. The chain has TRBV11-3 and TRBJ2-3, with a tentative D call TRBD2 (7 bases). Trimming shortened V by 5 bases and J by 2 bases, and 14 bases separated the two germline ends. This CDR3 is 15 amino acids long. Germline lookup yields CDR1 SGHNT and CDR2 YENEEA. The whole variable domain, filled in from reference TRBV11-3 and TRBJ2-3, reads EAGVVQSPRYKIIEKKQPVAFWCNPISGHNTLYWYLQNLGQGPELLIRYENEEAVDDSQLPKDRFSAERLKGVDSTLKIQPAELGDSAVYLCASSLGGRHTDTQYFGPGTRLTVL.

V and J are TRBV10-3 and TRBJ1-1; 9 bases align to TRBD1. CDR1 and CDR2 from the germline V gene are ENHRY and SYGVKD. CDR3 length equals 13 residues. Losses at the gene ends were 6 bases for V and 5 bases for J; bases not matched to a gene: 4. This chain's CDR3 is CAIRGQGGTEAFF. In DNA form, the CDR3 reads TGTGCCATCAGGGGACAGGGAGGTACTGAAGCTTTCTTT.

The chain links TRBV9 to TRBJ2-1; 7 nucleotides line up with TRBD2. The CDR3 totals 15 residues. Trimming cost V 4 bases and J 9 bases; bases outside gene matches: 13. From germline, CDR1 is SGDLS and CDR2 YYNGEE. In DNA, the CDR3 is TGTGCCAGCAGCTCGACGGGGGGTAGGGTCAGTGAGCAGTTCTTC. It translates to CASSSTGGRVSEQFF. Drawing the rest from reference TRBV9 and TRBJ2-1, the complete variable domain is DSGVTQTPKHLITATGQRVTLRCSPRSGDLSVYWYQQSLDQGLQFLIQYYNGEERAKGNILERFSAQQFPDLHSELNLSSLELGDSALYFCASSSTGGRVSEQFFGPGTRLTVL.

The CDR3 loop is CASSQSVRPGNTIYF. DNA of the CDR3: TGTGCCAGCAGCCAGTCGGTCAGGCCTGGAAACACCATATATTTT. This chain links TRBV3-1 (or the pseudogene TRBV3-2) with TRBJ1-3; unclear D gene. The CDR3 consists of 15 residues. With 3 bases removed from V and 2 bases from J, the gap between germline ends came to 11 bases. CDR1 is LGHDT, CDR2 YNNKEL, per germline (reference sequence).

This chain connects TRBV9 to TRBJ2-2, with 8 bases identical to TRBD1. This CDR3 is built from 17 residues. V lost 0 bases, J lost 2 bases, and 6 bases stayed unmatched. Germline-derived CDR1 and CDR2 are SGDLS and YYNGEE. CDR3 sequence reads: CASSVAVGQGNTGELFF. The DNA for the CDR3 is TGTGCCAGCAGCGTAGCTGTAGGACAGGGCAACACCGGGGAGCTGTTTTTT.

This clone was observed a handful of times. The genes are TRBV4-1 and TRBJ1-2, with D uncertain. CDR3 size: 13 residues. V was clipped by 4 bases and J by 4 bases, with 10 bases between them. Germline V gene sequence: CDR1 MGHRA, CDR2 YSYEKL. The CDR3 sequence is CASSLPRGYGYTF. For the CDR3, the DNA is TGCGCCAGCAGCCTACCCCGCGGCTATGGCTACACCTTC.

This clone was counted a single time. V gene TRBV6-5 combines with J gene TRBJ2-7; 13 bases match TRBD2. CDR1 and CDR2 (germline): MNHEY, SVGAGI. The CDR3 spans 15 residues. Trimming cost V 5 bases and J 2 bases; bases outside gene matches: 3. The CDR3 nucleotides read TGTGCCAGCAGTCGACTAGCGGGGGGAACCTACGAGCAGTACTTC. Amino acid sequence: CASSRLAGGTYEQYF.

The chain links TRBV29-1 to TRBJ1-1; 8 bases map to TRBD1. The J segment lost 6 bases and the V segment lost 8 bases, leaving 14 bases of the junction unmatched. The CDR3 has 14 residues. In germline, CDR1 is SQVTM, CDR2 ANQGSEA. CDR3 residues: CSFTSGQGNSEAFF. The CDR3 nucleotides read TGCAGCTTCACATCCGGACAGGGTAATTCTGAAGCTTTCTTT.

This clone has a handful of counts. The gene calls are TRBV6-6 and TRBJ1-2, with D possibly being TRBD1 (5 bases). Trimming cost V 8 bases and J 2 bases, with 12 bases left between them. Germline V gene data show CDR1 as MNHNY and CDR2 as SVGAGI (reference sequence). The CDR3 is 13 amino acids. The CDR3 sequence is CASAGGGNYGYTF. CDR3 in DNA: TGTGCCAGCGCAGGTGGGGGGAACTATGGCTACACCTTC.

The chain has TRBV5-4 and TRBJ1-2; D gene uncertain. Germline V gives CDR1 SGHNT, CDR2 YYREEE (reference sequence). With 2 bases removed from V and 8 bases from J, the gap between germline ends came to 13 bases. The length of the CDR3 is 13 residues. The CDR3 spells CASSLVPGGGYTF. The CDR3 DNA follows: TGTGCCAGCAGCTTAGTGCCGGGAGGCGGCTACACCTTC.

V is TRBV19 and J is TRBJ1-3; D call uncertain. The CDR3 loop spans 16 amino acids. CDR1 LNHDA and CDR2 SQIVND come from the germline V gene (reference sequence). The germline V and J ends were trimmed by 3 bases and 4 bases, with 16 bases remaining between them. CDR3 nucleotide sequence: TGTGCCAGTAGTATGTTGCGGATTGACCAAGGAAACACCATATATTTT. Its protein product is CASSMLRIDQGNTIYF.

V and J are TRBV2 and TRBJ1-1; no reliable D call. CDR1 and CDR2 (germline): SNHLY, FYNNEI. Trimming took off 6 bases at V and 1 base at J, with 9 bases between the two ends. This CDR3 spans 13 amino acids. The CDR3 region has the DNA TGTGCCAGCAGCCCGGGTAGGAACACTGAAGCTTTCTTT. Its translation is CASSPGRNTEAFF.

DNA of the CDR3: TGTGCCAGCAGTTTATTCGGACAGCAAGGGTATGGCTACACCTTC. It yields the protein CASSLFGQQGYGYTF. The J gene is TRBJ1-2, the V gene TRBV28, with D perhaps matching TRBD1 (6 bases). Trimming removed 1 base at V and 5 bases at J, with 14 bases between. Germline V CDR1 and CDR2: MDHEN, SYDVKM. The CDR3 has 15 residues.

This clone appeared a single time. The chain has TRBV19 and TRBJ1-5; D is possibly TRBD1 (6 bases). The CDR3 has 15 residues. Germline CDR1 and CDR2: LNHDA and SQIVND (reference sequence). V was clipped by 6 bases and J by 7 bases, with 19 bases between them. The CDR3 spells CASSDALVGGQPQHF. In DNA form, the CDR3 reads TGTGCCAGTAGCGATGCTCTTGTTGGGGGCCAGCCCCAGCATTTT.

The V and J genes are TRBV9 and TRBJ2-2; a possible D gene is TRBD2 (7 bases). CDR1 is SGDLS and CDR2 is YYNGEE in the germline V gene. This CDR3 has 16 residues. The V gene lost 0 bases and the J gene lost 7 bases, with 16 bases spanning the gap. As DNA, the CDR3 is TGTGCCAGCAGCGTAGAAGGGGGGGCCTCCCACGGGGAGCTGTTTTTT. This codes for CASSVEGGASHGELFF.

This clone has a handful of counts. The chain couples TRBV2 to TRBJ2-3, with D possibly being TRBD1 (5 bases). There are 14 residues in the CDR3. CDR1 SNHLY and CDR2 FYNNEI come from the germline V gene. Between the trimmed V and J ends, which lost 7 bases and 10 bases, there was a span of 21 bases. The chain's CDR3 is CASISSGPRAAQYF. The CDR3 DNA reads TGTGCCAGCATCTCCTCCGGGCCCAGGGCCGCGCAGTATTTT.